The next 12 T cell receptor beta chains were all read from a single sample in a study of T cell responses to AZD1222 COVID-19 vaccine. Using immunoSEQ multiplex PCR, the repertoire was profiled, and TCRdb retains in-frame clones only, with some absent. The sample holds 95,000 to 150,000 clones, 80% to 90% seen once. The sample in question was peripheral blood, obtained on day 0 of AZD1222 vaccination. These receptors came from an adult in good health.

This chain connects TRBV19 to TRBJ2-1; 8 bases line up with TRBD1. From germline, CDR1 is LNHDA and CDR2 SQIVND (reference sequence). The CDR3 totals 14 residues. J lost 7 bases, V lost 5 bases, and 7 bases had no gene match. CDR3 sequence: CASSGTGNRNEQFF. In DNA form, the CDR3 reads TGTGCCAGTAGTGGGACAGGTAACCGAAATGAGCAGTTCTTC. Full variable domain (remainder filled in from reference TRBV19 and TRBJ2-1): DGGITQSPKYLFRKEGQNVTLSCEQNLNHDAMYWYRQDPGQGLRLIYYSQIVNDFQKGDIAEGYSVSREKKESFPLTVTSAQKNPTAFYLCASSGTGNRNEQFFGPGTRLTVL.

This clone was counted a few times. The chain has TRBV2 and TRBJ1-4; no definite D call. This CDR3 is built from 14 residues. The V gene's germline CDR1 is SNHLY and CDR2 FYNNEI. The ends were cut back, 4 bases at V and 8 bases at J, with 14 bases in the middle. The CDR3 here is CASSVGSLREKLFF. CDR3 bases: TGTGCCAGCAGTGTTGGCAGCCTACGGGAAAAACTGTTTTTT.

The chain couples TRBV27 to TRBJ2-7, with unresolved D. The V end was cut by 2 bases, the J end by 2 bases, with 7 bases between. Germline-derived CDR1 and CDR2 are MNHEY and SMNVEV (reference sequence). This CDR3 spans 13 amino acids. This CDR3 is CASSLTRTYEQYF. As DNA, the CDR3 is TGTGCCAGCAGTTTAACCCGCACCTACGAGCAGTACTTC.

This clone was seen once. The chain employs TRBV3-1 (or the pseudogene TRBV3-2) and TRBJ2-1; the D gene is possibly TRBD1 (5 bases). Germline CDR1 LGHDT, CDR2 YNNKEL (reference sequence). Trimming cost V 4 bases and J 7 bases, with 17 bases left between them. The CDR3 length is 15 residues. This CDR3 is CASSPARVPWNEQFF. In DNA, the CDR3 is TGTGCCAGCAGCCCAGCCAGGGTCCCTTGGAATGAGCAGTTCTTC.

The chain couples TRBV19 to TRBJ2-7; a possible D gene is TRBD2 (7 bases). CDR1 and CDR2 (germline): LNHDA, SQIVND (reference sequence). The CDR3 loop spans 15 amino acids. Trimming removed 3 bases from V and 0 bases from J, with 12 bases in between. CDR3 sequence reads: CASSIGGQLSYEQYF. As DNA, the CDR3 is TGTGCCAGTAGTATCGGGGGGCAACTCTCCTACGAGCAGTACTTC. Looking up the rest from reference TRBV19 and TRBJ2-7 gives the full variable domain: DGGITQSPKYLFRKEGQNVTLSCEQNLNHDAMYWYRQDPGQGLRLIYYSQIVNDFQKGDIAEGYSVSREKKESFPLTVTSAQKNPTAFYLCASSIGGQLSYEQYFGPGTRLTVT.

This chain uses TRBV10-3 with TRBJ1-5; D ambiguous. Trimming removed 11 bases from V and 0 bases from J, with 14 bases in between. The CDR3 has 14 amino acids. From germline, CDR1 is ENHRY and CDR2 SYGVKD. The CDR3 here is CAVSTSYSNQPQHF. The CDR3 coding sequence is TGTGCCGTATCGACATCTTATAGCAATCAGCCCCAGCATTTT.

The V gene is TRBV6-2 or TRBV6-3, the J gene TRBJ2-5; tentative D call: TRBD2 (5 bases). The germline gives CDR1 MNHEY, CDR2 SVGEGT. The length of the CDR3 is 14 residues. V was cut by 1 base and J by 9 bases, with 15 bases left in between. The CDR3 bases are TGTGCCAGCAGTTACTTGAACGCCCTCGGGGCCCAGTACTTC. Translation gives CASSYLNALGAQYF.

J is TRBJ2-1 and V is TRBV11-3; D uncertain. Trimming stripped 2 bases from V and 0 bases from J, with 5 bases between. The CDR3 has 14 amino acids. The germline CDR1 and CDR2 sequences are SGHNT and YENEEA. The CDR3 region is CASSLTLSYNEQFF. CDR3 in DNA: TGTGCCAGCAGCTTAACACTCTCCTACAATGAGCAGTTCTTC. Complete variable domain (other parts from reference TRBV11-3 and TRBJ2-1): EAGVVQSPRYKIIEKKQPVAFWCNPISGHNTLYWYLQNLGQGPELLIRYENEEAVDDSQLPKDRFSAERLKGVDSTLKIQPAELGDSAVYLCASSLTLSYNEQFFGPGTRLTVL.

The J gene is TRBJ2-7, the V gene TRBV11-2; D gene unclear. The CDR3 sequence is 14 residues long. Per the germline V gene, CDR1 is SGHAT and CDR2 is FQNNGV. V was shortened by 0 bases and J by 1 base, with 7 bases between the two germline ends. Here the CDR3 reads CASSLEARSYEQYF. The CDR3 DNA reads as TGTGCCAGCAGCTTAGAGGCCAGATCCTACGAGCAGTACTTC.

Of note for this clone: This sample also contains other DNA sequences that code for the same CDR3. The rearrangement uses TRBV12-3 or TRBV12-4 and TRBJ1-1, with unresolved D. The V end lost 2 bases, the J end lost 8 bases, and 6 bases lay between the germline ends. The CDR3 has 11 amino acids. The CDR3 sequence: CASSLRSEAFF. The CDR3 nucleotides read TGTGCCAGCAGTTTAAGGTCCGAAGCTTTCTTT.

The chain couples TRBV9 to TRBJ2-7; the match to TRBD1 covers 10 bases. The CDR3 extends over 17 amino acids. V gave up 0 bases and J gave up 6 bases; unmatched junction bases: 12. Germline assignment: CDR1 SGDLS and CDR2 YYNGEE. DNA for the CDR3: TGTGCCAGCAGCGTAGCCCCTCGGGGGACAGGGGCCTCCGAGCAGTACTTC. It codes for CASSVAPRGTGASEQYF.

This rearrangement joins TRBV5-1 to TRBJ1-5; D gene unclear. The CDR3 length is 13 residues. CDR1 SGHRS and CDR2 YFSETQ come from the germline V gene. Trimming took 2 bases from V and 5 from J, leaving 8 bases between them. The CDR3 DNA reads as TGCGCCAGCAGCTTAGGACGGGATCAGCCCCAGCATTTT. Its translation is CASSLGRDQPQHF.